This T cell receptor (beta chain) emerged from a study of T cell responses to AZD1222 COVID-19 vaccine (dated by TCRdb to about 2021). Regarding the study in general: TCR sequencing was performed for about 250 trial participants, of whom around 200 were given two doses of AZD1222 and 26 were given two doses of MenACWY control vaccine. Trial participants were enrolled by age into 18-55, 56-69 and 70-plus year subgroups, with roughly 160, 29 and 62 TCR-sequenced participants respectively.

V loses 4 bases, J loses 2 bases, and the germline ends lie 3 bases apart. From its cysteine to its phenylalanine, the CDR3 spans 12 amino acids. Just CDR3 DNA is preserved here, 36 bases in frame from base 1. Per the germline V gene (reference sequence), LNHDA is the CDR1 and SQIVND is the CDR2. The paper's findings and limits, for the study overall: Conclusions about previously exposed vaccinees are limited because only six or seven AZD1222 recipients were SARS-CoV-2 seropositive at baseline. The 56-69-year group was small, and its depth increase did not reach significance, likely because of low power. Because no day 14 peak-response samples were available, repertoires were characterized only after the peak T cell response. A significant rise in spike-specific TCR breadth and depth was observed after two AZD1222 doses relative to day 0 and relative to MenACWY recipients. Reportedly, almost half of the unique spike-specific TCRs recognized epitopes lying outside the regions that are mutated in the B.1.351 and B.1.1.7 variants. Participants were mostly white British and included more females than males, and it was suggested by the authors that clonal diversity may have been underestimated. The vaccine-associated CD4 TCRs covered the entire spike protein, and the dominant responses fell in regions 160-218 and 743-854.

This specimen's time point label, interpreted: about 28 days (+/-7) after the second vaccine dose. AZD1222 recipients with second doses at about 4 weeks or about 12 weeks were pooled, because spike-specific TCR depth and breadth did not differ between schedules. Vaccinee samples came from UK trials COV001 and COV002, including a single-blind randomized controlled phase 2/3 trial of AZD1222 (ChAdOx1 nCoV-19) in healthy adults. Trial participant PBMC samples were collected at day 0 and day 28 after the second dose for TCRbeta chain sequencing. The CDR3 regions of human TCRbeta chains were analyzed by immunosequencing. The authors processed their data as follows. Repertoire TCRs were matched against a reference library of SARS-CoV-2-specific TCRs generated with the MIRA antigen-specificity platform. Breadth was defined as the fraction of unique TCRs that were SARS-CoV-2-associated, and depth was defined as the fraction of total T cells that were SARS-CoV-2-associated. Each spike-specific TCR was assigned to its reactive spike region and to a CD4 or CD8 class using the MIRA data. Log10-transformed breadth and depth values were compared by one-way ANOVA with Sidak's multiple comparisons tests. TCRdb took this table from immuneACCESS and kept in-frame rearrangements with V and J called. Such tables lack part of the clones; where checked against another copy, unresolved V genes explain under half of the gap, and the rest is unexplained. V and J calls plus clone size are reproduced from that table; the DNA served to infer D and trimming. This sample lists around 150,000 clones; roughly 90% were detected once. More than 3% of the sample is held by the ten biggest clonotypes.

This clone showed up just once. It has no known antigen specificity. No base quality information exists; no much larger clone differs at one position. This chain joins TRBV19 to TRBJ1-5; too little of a D gene remains to name it. This clonotype was sampled from an adult who received the AZD1222 COVID-19 vaccine. The material sequenced was peripheral blood, taken 28 days after the second AZD1222 dose. The nucleotides read TGTGCCAGTAGTAGTGGCAATCAGCCCCAGCATTTT. Translation gives CASSSGNQPQHF.